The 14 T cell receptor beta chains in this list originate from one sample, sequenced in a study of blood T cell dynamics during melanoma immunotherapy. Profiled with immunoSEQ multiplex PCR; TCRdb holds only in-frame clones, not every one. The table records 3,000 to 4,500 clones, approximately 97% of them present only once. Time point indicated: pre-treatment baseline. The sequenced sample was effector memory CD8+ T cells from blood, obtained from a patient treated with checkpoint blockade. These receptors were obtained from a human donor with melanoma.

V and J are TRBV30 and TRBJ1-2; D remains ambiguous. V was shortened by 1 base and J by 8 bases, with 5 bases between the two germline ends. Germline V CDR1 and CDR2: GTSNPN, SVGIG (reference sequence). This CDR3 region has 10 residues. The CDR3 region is CAWSGIGYTF. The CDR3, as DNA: TGTGCCTGGAGTGGGATAGGCTACACCTTC.

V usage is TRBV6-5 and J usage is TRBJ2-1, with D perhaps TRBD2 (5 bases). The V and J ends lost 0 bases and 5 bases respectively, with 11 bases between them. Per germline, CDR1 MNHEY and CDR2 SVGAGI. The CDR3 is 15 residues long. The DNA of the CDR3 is TGTGCCAGCAGTTACTCGCTAGCTAAGAACAATGAGCAGTTCTTC. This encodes CASSYSLAKNNEQFF.

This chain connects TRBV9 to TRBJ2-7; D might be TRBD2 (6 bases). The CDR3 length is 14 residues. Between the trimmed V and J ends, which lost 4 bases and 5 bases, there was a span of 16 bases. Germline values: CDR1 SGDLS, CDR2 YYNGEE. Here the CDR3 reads CASSSQSGLNEQYF. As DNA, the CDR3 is TGTGCCAGCAGCTCTCAAAGCGGGCTCAACGAGCAGTACTTC. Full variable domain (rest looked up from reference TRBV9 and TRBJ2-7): DSGVTQTPKHLITATGQRVTLRCSPRSGDLSVYWYQQSLDQGLQFLIQYYNGEERAKGNILERFSAQQFPDLHSELNLSSLELGDSALYFCASSSQSGLNEQYFGPGTRLTVT.

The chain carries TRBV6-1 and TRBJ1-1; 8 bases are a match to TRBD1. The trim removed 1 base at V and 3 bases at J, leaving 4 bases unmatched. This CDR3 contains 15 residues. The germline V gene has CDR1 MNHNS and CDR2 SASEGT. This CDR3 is CASSEGDRSDTEAFF. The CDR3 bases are TGTGCCAGCAGTGAAGGGGACAGGTCGGACACTGAAGCTTTCTTT.

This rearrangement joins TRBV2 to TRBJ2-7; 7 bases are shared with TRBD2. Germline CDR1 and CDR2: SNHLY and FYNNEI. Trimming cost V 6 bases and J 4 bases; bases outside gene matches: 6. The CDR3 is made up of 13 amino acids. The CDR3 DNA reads TGTGCCAGCAGCTGGGACTATTCTTACGAGCAGTACTTC. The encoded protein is CASSWDYSYEQYF.

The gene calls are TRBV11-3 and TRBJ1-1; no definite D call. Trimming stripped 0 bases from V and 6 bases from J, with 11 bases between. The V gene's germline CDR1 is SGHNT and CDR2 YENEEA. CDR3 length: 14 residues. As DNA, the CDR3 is TGTGCCAGCAGCTTAGAGACCGCGTTTCCTGAAGCTTTCTTT. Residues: CASSLETAFPEAFF. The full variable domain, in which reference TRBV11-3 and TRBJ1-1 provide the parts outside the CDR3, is EAGVVQSPRYKIIEKKQPVAFWCNPISGHNTLYWYLQNLGQGPELLIRYENEEAVDDSQLPKDRFSAERLKGVDSTLKIQPAELGDSAVYLCASSLETAFPEAFFGQGTRLTVV.

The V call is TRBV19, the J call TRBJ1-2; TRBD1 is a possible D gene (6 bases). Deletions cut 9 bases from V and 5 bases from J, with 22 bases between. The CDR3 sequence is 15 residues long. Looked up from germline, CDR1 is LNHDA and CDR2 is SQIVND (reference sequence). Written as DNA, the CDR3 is TGTGCCAGCGCCCTGGATGGGGGGGCGCGGTATGGCTACACCTTC. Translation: CASALDGGARYGYTF.

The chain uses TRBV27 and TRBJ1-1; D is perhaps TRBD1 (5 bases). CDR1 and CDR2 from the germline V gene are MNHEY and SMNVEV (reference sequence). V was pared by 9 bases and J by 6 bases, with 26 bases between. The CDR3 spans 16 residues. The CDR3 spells CASWGVYSNGRAEAFF. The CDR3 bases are TGTGCCAGTTGGGGCGTCTACTCTAATGGTCGGGCTGAAGCTTTCTTT.

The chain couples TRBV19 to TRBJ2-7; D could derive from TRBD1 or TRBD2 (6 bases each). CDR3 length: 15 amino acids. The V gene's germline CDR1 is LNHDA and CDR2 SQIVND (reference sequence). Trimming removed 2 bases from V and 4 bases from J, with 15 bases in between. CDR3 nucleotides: TGTGCCAGTAGTATATGGAGGGACAAGTCTTACGAGCAGTACTTC. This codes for CASSIWRDKSYEQYF.

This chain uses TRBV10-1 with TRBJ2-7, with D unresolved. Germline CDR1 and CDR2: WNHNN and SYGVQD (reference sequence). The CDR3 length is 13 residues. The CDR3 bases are TGCGCTTCCCTACAAAAGGGTTCCTACGAGCAGTACTTC. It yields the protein CASLQKGSYEQYF.

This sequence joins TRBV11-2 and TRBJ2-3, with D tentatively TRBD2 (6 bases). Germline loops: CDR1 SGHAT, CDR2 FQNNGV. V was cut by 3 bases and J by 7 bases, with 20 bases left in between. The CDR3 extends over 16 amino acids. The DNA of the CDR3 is TGTGCCAGCAGCTTCCCTCAAAAAGGCGGGATTTATACGCAGTATTTT. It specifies CASSFPQKGGIYTQYF.

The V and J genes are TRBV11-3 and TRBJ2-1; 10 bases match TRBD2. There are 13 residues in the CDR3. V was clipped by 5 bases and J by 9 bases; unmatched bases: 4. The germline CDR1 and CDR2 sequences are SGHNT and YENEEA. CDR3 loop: CASSTRTSGEQFF. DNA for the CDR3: TGTGCCAGCAGCACCAGGACTAGCGGTGAGCAGTTCTTC.

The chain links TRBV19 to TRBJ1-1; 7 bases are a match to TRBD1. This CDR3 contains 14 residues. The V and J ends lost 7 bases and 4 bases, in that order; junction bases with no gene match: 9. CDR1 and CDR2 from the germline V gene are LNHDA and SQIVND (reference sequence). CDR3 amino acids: CASNSAGGFTEAFF. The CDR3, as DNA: TGTGCCAGTAATTCTGCAGGGGGTTTCACTGAAGCTTTCTTT.

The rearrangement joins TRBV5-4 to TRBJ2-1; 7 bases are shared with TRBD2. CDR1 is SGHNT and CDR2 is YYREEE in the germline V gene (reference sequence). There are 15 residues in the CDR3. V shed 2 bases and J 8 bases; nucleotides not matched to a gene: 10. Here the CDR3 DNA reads TGTGCCAGCAGCTTCTCCGGCGGGAGTTTCGATGAGCAGTTCTTC. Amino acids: CASSFSGGSFDEQFF.